This T cell receptor beta chain derives from a study of T-cell memory formation after mild COVID-19. This CDR3 has 17 residues. The germline gives CDR1 SQVTM, CDR2 ANQGSEA. With V trimmed by 7 bases and J by 5 bases, 19 bases remained unmatched. In regard to this clonotype: Its antigen is as yet unknown.

TCRdb recomputed calls from the 5' RACE reads with MiXCR, one row per CDR3 protein. The sample lists some 260,000 distinct CDR3 sequences; less than 20% were seen once. Study results and limitations: Mainly in CM and EM were contracting CD4+ clones; CD8+ were in EMRA.

The receptor was isolated from a man between 18 and 35 years old who had mild COVID-19 (a few samples of this study predate the infection). Cell type and time point are not known. This chain links TRBV29-1 with TRBJ1-1, with 10 positions matching TRBD1. Material for sequencing was PBMCs or a T cell subset sorted from them (not recorded which). The CDR3 protein is CSAGNPRDRGGRTEAFF. As DNA, the CDR3 is TGCAGCGCCGGTAACCCCCGGGACAGGGGCGGGCGAACTGAAGCTTTCTTT.